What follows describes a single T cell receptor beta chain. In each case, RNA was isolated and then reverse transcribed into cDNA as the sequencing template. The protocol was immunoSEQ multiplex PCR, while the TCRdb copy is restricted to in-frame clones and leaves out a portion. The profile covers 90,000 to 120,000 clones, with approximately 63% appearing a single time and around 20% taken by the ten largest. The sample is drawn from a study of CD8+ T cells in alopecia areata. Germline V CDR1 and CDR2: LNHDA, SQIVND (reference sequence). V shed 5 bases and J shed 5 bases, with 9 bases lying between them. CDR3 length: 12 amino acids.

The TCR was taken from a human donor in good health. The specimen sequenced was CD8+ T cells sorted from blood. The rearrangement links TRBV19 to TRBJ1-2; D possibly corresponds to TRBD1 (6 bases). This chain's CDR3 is CASSVGAYGYTF. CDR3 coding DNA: TGTGCCAGTAGTGTGGGGGCGTATGGCTACACCTTC. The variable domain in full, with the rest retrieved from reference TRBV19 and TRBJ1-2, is DGGITQSPKYLFRKEGQNVTLSCEQNLNHDAMYWYRQDPGQGLRLIYYSQIVNDFQKGDIAEGYSVSREKKESFPLTVTSAQKNPTAFYLCASSVGAYGYTFGSGTRLTVV.